This TCR beta chain came from a study of CD8+ T cells in alopecia areata. Treatment here: oral pan-JAK inhibitor, 5-10 mg twice daily. Sampling of alopecia areata patients yielded lesional scalp punch biopsies as well as peripheral blood. The V gene's germline CDR1 is MNHEY and CDR2 SMNVEV (reference sequence). The CDR3 runs 12 residues. Trimming took 6 bases from V and 7 from J, leaving 10 bases between them. This clone appeared a few times. Extracted RNA was reverse transcribed into cDNA, the sequencing template. Produced via immunoSEQ multiplex PCR; TCRdb's table is partial and in-frame only. The profile covers about 180,000 clones, with roughly 50% appearing a single time and roughly 10% taken by the ten largest.

The chain uses TRBV27 and TRBJ1-5; possibly TRBD1 for D (6 bases). The receptor comes from a human donor with alopecia areata. The source material was CD8+ T cells sorted from blood, sampled at week 24, from a patient treated with tofacitinib. The CDR3 loop reads CASRQGGQPQHF. The CDR3 region has the DNA TGTGCCAGCAGACAGGGCGGCCAGCCCCAGCATTTT.